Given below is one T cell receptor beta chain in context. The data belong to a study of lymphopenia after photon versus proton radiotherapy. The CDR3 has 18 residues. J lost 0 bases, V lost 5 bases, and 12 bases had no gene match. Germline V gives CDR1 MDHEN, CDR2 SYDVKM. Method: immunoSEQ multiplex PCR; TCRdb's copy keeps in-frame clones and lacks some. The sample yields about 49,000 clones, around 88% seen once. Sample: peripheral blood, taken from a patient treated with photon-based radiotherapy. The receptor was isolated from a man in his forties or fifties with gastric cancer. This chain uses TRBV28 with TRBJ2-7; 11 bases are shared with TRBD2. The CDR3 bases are TGTGCCAGCAGTGGAGTAGCGGGAGGGCCCTCAAGCTCCTACGAGCAGTACTTC. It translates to CASSGVAGGPSSSYEQYF.